One sample yielded the 24 T cell receptor beta chains listed below, sequenced in a study of blood T cell repertoires in COVID-19. The protocol was immunoSEQ multiplex PCR, while the TCRdb copy is restricted to in-frame clones and leaves out a portion. This repertoire shows 100,000 to 140,000 clones, roughly 90% found once; its top ten account for under 5.5%. Sequencing was carried out using peripheral blood. These receptors were obtained from a man aged 35-49 years with active or convalescent COVID-19.

The CDR3 spells CASSLSNRVHVLTF. CDR3 DNA sequence: TGCGCCAGCAGCTTGAGCAATCGGGTCCACGTCCTGACTTTC. The V gene is TRBV5-1, the J gene TRBJ2-6; no clear D gene. Trimming took off 1 base at V and 11 bases at J, with 13 bases between the two ends. The length of the CDR3 is 14 residues. Germline V gene sequence: CDR1 SGHRS, CDR2 YFSETQ.

V gene TRBV7-2 combines with J gene TRBJ2-3; 9 bases map to TRBD2. V trimming: 1 base; J trimming: 10 bases; junction bases outside the gene matches: 9. CDR3 length: 15 residues. The germline gives CDR1 SGHTA, CDR2 FQGNSA. CDR3 nucleotide sequence: TGTGCCAGCAGCTTAGGGGGACTAGCCTCCCATCCGCAGTATTTT. Translation gives CASSLGGLASHPQYF.

This chain links TRBV19 with TRBJ1-6; TRBD1 is a possible D gene (5 bases). The CDR3 is 14 residues long. Germline CDR1 and CDR2: LNHDA and SQIVND (reference sequence). V was cut by 9 bases and J by 10 bases, with 19 bases left in between. This chain's CDR3 is CASRLKGPSSPLHF. The CDR3 DNA reads as TGTGCCAGCCGTCTTAAGGGGCCATCCTCACCCCTCCACTTT.

To note about this clone: Compared with germline, one end of the junction differs, possibly owing to a read error. The chain has TRBV5-1 and TRBJ1-1, with no clear D. The CDR3 runs to 13 residues. The germline V gene encodes CDR1 SGHRS and CDR2 YFSETQ. CDR3 DNA sequence: TGCGCCAGCACCTTGACGGGGAACACTGAAGCTTTCTTT. The encoded protein is CASTLTGNTEAFF.

This chain uses TRBV5-1 with TRBJ2-7; the match to TRBD2 covers 12 bases. The CDR3 is 16 residues long. After removal of 1 base from V and 7 bases from J, the junction contained 9 bases not matched to a gene. CDR1 and CDR2 (germline): SGHRS, YFSETQ. CDR3 in amino acids: CASSLFWTSGMGEQYF. The CDR3 bases are TGCGCCAGCAGCTTGTTTTGGACTAGCGGGATGGGGGAGCAGTACTTC.

V is TRBV6-1 and J is TRBJ1-5; the D is unclear. The CDR3 is made up of 14 amino acids. CDR1 MNHNS and CDR2 SASEGT come from the germline V gene. V lost 8 bases, J lost 3 bases, and 14 bases lay in between. CDR3 loop: CASGSKQINQPQHF. Written as DNA, the CDR3 is TGTGCCAGCGGTTCAAAACAGATCAATCAGCCCCAGCATTTT.

The chain uses TRBV5-1 and TRBJ1-1; unclear D gene. Germline V gene lookup returns CDR1 SGHRS and CDR2 YFSETQ. Trimming removed 2 bases at V and 0 bases at J, with 8 bases between. The CDR3 contains 14 residues. CDR3 protein: CASSFSSMNTEAFF. In DNA form, the CDR3 reads TGCGCCAGCAGCTTTAGCTCCATGAACACTGAAGCTTTCTTT.

The chain has TRBV18 and TRBJ1-2, with D perhaps TRBD1 (5 bases). Germline V gene sequence: CDR1 KGHSH, CDR2 LQKENI. The CDR3 contains 12 residues. Trimming cost V 3 bases and J 8 bases, with 10 bases left between them. CDR3 protein: CASSPGGTGYTF. In DNA, the CDR3 is TGTGCCAGCTCACCGGGAGGGACCGGCTACACCTTC.

This rearrangement joins TRBV2 to TRBJ1-4, with D possibly being TRBD1 (5 bases). Trimming left V 0 bases short and J 7 bases short, with 12 bases between. Germline CDR1 is SNHLY and CDR2 is FYNNEI. The CDR3 is 15 residues long. CDR3 sequence (DNA): TGTGCCAGCAGTGAAGCCGACAGTTGGGGTGAAAAACTGTTTTTT. It is translated as CASSEADSWGEKLFF.

The chain links TRBV15 to TRBJ2-5; D call uncertain. V was cut by 3 bases and J by 5 bases, with 10 bases left in between. This CDR3 comprises 13 residues. Germline V gene data show CDR1 as LNHNV and CDR2 as YYDKDF (reference sequence). DNA of the CDR3: TGTGCCACCAGCAGTCCATTGAGGGAGACCCAGTACTTC. This encodes CATSSPLRETQYF.

This clone has a single count. The genes are TRBV7-2 and TRBJ2-7; D may be TRBD1 (7 bases). Germline V gives CDR1 SGHTA, CDR2 FQGNSA. V was pared by 6 bases and J by 3 bases, with 18 bases between. The CDR3 length is 15 residues. The CDR3 DNA is TGTGCCAGCAGACCGCCGCAGGGGGGAAACTACGAGCAGTACTTC. This encodes CASRPPQGGNYEQYF.

The gene calls are TRBV19 and TRBJ2-7, with a possible D match to TRBD2 (6 bases). V gave up 5 bases and J gave up 3 bases, with 17 bases separating them. The germline V gene encodes CDR1 LNHDA and CDR2 SQIVND (reference sequence). CDR3 length: 15 amino acids. DNA of the CDR3: TGTGCCAGTAGTCCCCGTGGGGGGAGATACTACGAGCAGTACTTC. Translated, it gives CASSPRGGRYYEQYF.

V usage is TRBV7-9 and J usage is TRBJ2-2; tentatively, D is TRBD1 (6 bases). V lost 5 bases, J lost 0 bases, and 13 bases lay in between. Germline V gives CDR1 SEHNR, CDR2 FQNEAQ (reference sequence). The CDR3 has 16 residues. DNA of the CDR3: TGTGCCAGCAGCATTACCGGGACACCGAACACCGGGGAGCTGTTTTTT. This encodes CASSITGTPNTGELFF.

The rearrangement joins TRBV18 to TRBJ2-7, with 8 bases identical to TRBD2. Germline values: CDR1 KGHSH, CDR2 LQKENI. Unmatched junction bases numbered 10, after V lost 4 bases and J lost 2 bases. The CDR3 totals 16 residues. CDR3 DNA: TGTGCCAGCTCACGAACTAGCGGTGGATATGCCTACGAGCAGTACTTC. This gives the protein CASSRTSGGYAYEQYF.

This clone was picked up one time. The chain is built from TRBV5-4 and TRBJ2-5, with TRBD1 as a possible D gene (5 bases). The germline V gene has CDR1 SGHNT and CDR2 YYREEE (reference sequence). The V end was cut by 6 bases, the J end by 3 bases, with 12 bases between. This CDR3 comprises 13 residues. CDR3 sequence: CASTPGNKETQYF. The CDR3 DNA reads as TGTGCCAGCACGCCAGGGAACAAAGAGACCCAGTACTTC.

V is TRBV6-4 and J is TRBJ2-3, with a weak D call TRBD2 (5 bases). The CDR3 consists of 14 residues. The V gene lost 3 bases and the J gene lost 1 base, with 8 bases spanning the gap. Germline assignment: CDR1 MRHNA and CDR2 SNTAGT. The CDR3 reads CASSEGGGTDTQYF. CDR3 DNA sequence: TGTGCCAGCAGTGAAGGAGGCGGCACAGATACGCAGTATTTT.

The chain carries TRBV6-4 and TRBJ1-1; D might be TRBD1 (5 bases). Germline V CDR1 and CDR2: MRHNA, SNTAGT. Trimming pared 7 bases from V and 4 bases from J, leaving 13 bases between. The length of the CDR3 is 13 residues. DNA for the CDR3: TGTGCCAGCAACTCCGGAGACAGCACTGAAGCTTTCTTT. Its translation: CASNSGDSTEAFF.

The chain is built from TRBV5-4 and TRBJ2-5; D is undetermined. V was pared by 0 bases and J by 5 bases, with 8 bases between. Germline V CDR1 and CDR2: SGHNT, YYREEE (reference sequence). The CDR3 covers 13 residues. The CDR3 sequence: CASSLDSAETQYF. The CDR3 bases are TGTGCCAGCAGCTTGGATTCCGCGGAGACCCAGTACTTC.

This chain joins TRBV27 and TRBJ1-6; 7 positions match TRBD1. This CDR3 is 15 amino acids long. With 5 bases clipped from V and 4 bases from J, the junction kept 5 bases outside the gene matches. The germline gives CDR1 MNHEY, CDR2 SMNVEV (reference sequence). In nucleotides, the CDR3 is TGTGCCAGCAGTACCCTGGGACAGTATAATTCACCCCTCCACTTT. This codes for CASSTLGQYNSPLHF.

This chain joins TRBV2 and TRBJ2-5; possible D gene TRBD2, 5 bases. V lost 7 bases, J lost 4 bases, and 13 bases lay in between. Germline values: CDR1 SNHLY, CDR2 FYNNEI. This CDR3 spans 13 amino acids. The CDR3 spells CASKPDWGETQYF. The CDR3 nucleotides read TGTGCCAGCAAACCGGACTGGGGAGAGACCCAGTACTTC.

This clone was detected only a few times. The chain employs TRBV27 and TRBJ2-7; 13 bases are a match to TRBD2. Unmatched junction bases numbered 11, after V lost 3 bases and J lost 6 bases. The CDR3 runs to 17 residues. The germline CDR1 and CDR2 sequences are MNHEY and SMNVEV (reference sequence). The CDR3, as DNA: TGTGCCAGCAGTTTCGCGGCCACTAGCGGGAGGGCCGTCGAGCAGTACTTC. Translation: CASSFAATSGRAVEQYF.

V and J are TRBV9 and TRBJ1-1; D perhaps matches TRBD1 (6 bases). V lost 7 bases to trimming and J lost 0 bases, with 16 bases between them. The germline V gene encodes CDR1 SGDLS and CDR2 YYNGEE. The CDR3 covers 15 residues. CDR3 loop: CASGAGAIMNTEAFF. DNA for the CDR3: TGTGCCAGCGGGGCAGGGGCTATCATGAACACTGAAGCTTTCTTT.

J is TRBJ2-1 and V is TRBV6-4, with 11 bases matching TRBD2. Looked up from germline, CDR1 is MRHNA and CDR2 is SNTAGT. This CDR3 contains 15 residues. The trim removed 2 bases at V and 7 bases at J, leaving 4 bases unmatched. DNA of the CDR3: TGTGCCAGCAGTGACCTAGCGGGAGGCGGGAATGAGCAGTTCTTC. Its protein product is CASSDLAGGGNEQFF.

In nucleotides, the CDR3 is TGTGCCACCAGCAAAGTAGGCGAAGGGGCGGTTTCAACTAATGAAAAACTGTTTTTT. Protein product: CATSKVGEGAVSTNEKLFF. The V and J genes are TRBV15 and TRBJ1-4; TRBD1 might be the D (5 bases). The germline V gene has CDR1 LNHNV and CDR2 YYDKDF (reference sequence). The CDR3 loop spans 19 amino acids. The germline V and J ends were trimmed by 4 bases and 0 bases, with 21 bases remaining between them.